The sequence of this T cell receptor beta chain was determined in a study of tumor-infiltrating lymphocytes in localized non-small cell lung cancer. Turning to the study itself: Some samples were collected after neoadjuvant chemotherapy; smokers, never-smokers and several histologies were included.

Notes on the study in general: Different pieces of the same tissue went to different assays, confounding technical variation with intratumor heterogeneity.

This clone was seen more than once but under ten times. Its antigen is still unknown. Germline CDR1 and CDR2: SGHNT and YENEEA. This CDR3 has 14 amino acids. V shed 5 bases and J 4 bases; nucleotides not matched to a gene: 5. Repertoires were generated with immunoSEQ multiplex PCR, while TCRdb's copy carries only in-frame clones and drops some. The sample shows some 7,600 clones, 55% to 70% of them seen only once. The V and J genes are TRBV11-3 and TRBJ1-2; 9 nucleotides line up with TRBD1. The TCR comes from a human donor with non-small cell lung cancer. The sequencing input was uninvolved lung tissue not adjacent to the tumor. CDR3 nucleotides: TGTGCCAGCAGCACAGGGGGCGAGGGCTATGGCTACACCTTC. Its translation is CASSTGGEGYGYTF. Variable domain in full (rest from reference TRBV11-3 and TRBJ1-2): EAGVVQSPRYKIIEKKQPVAFWCNPISGHNTLYWYLQNLGQGPELLIRYENEEAVDDSQLPKDRFSAERLKGVDSTLKIQPAELGDSAVYLCASSTGGEGYGYTFGSGTRLTVV.